The rows below give T cell receptor beta chains drawn from one sample of a study of blood T cell repertoires in COVID-19. TCRdb's copy holds only in-frame clones and misses some; the assay was immunoSEQ multiplex PCR. The sample yields some 210,000 clones, more than 75% seen once. What was sequenced was PBMCs or T cells enriched from blood (not recorded which). These receptors came from a man aged 25-40 years with acute COVID-19. Both conserved end residues are part of each CDR3. D genes are given only for firm matches. A clone size is listed for some rows: how often the clone was seen (once, few, many), or a class if it is expanded.

TRBD1	TRBV6-1	TRBJ2-1	.	TGTGCCAGCAGTGAACCACAGGGGGCAATCAGCTTGGATGAGCAGTTCTTC	CASSEPQGAISLDEQFF
.	TRBV28	TRBJ2-2	.	TGTGCCAGCAAAAGGGAGCTGAACACCGGGGAGCTGTTTTTT	CASKRELNTGELFF
.	TRBV2	TRBJ2-5	.	TGTGCCTCCCAAGGGGGGGGCGGCGAGACCCAGTACTTC	CASQGGGGETQYF
.	TRBV28	TRBJ1-2	.	TGTGCCAGCAGTTTTTCTGGGGGGAGGTCGTGGATCCCAGGAAGCTATGGCTACACCTTC	CASSFSGGRSWIPGSYGYTF
TRBD2	TRBV29-1	TRBJ2-7	.	TGCAGCGTCGGGGGGGGAATGGTCTACGAGCAGTACTTC	CSVGGGMVYEQYF
TRBD2	TRBV5-1	TRBJ2-5	once	TGCGCCAGCAGCTTGGAGCCGTCGGGGGGTAAGACCCAGTACTTC	CASSLEPSGGKTQYF
.	TRBV27	TRBJ1-1	.	TGTGCCAGCAGTTTACGAGAGAACACTGAAGCTTTCTTT	CASSLRENTEAFF
.	TRBV7-9	TRBJ1-5	.	TGTGCCAGCAGCCCGCTTGCGGGGGAGGGTCAGCCCCAGCATTTT	CASSPLAGEGQPQHF
.	TRBV6-4	TRBJ2-1	.	TGTGCCAGCAGTGAAGGCGCAGGGGCCGATGAGCAGTTCTTC	CASSEGAGADEQFF
.	TRBV11-3	TRBJ2-7	.	TGTGCCAGCAGCCCCCAGGCGAACTCCTACGAGCAGTACTTC	CASSPQANSYEQYF
.	TRBV9	TRBJ1-1	.	TGTGCCAGCAGCGTGAACCGCCGGGAGAACACTGAAGCTTTCTTT	CASSVNRRENTEAFF
TRBD1	TRBV19	TRBJ1-4	.	TGTGCCAGTAGCCGGGACAGGGGTAATGAAAAACTGTTTTTT	CASSRDRGNEKLFF
TRBD2	TRBV3-1/TRBV3-2	TRBJ2-5	.	TGTGCCAGCAGCCCCCGCGGGAGGGCCCAAGAGACCCAGTACTTC	CASSPRGRAQETQYF
.	TRBV7-9	TRBJ2-2	.	TGTGCCAGCAGCTTCGGCGGGGAGACCGGGGAGCTGTTTTTT	CASSFGGETGELFF
.	TRBV10-1	TRBJ2-5	few	TGCGCCAGCGGGCCGGGGTCTCAAGAGACCCAGTACTTC	CASGPGSQETQYF
TRBD2	TRBV3-1/TRBV3-2	TRBJ2-2	.	TGTGCCAGCAGCGACAGGACTAGCGGCGGGGAGCTGTTTTTT	CASSDRTSGGELFF
TRBD1	TRBV7-9	TRBJ1-3	.	TGTGCCAGCAGCAGAGGGACAGGGGACTTTGGAAACACCATATATTTT	CASSRGTGDFGNTIYF
.	TRBV27	TRBJ1-1	.	TGTGCCAGCAGTTTATTACAGGGACCTGAAGCTTTCTTT	CASSLLQGPEAFF
TRBD2	TRBV3-1/TRBV3-2	TRBJ2-1	.	TGTGCCAGCACCCCATTCTCCGGGGGGGCAAATGAGCAGTTCTTC	CASTPFSGGANEQFF
.	TRBV5-5	TRBJ1-6	.	TGTGCCAGCAGCTTGAACAGGGATCATTATAATTCACCCCTCCACTTT	CASSLNRDHYNSPLHF
.	TRBV5-1	TRBJ1-2	few	TGCGCCAGCAGCTTGGTGGGCAACCCTAACTATGGCTACACCTTC	CASSLVGNPNYGYTF
TRBD1	TRBV30	TRBJ1-6	.	TGTGCCTGGAACCCTGGACAGGGCGCCTCACCCCTCCACTTT	CAWNPGQGASPLHF
TRBD1	TRBV10-3	TRBJ1-2	.	TGTGCCATCACTGAGACAGGGAACTATGGCTACACCTTC	CAITETGNYGYTF
TRBD1	TRBV2	TRBJ1-1	.	TGTGCCAGCAGGGGACAGGGGGGAACTGAAGCTTTCTTT	CASRGQGGTEAFF
.	TRBV28	TRBJ2-7	.	TGTGCCAGCAGTACAATCAGCATTGGGGCGAGAGAGCAGTACTTC	CASSTISIGAREQYF
.	TRBV6-2/TRBV6-3	TRBJ1-1	few	TGTGCCAGCAGTTACGGGTCCGAGGGCACTGAAGCTTTCTTT	CASSYGSEGTEAFF
TRBD1	TRBV9	TRBJ2-5	.	TGTGCCGGCAGCGAGGACAGGTCCGAAGAGACCCAGTACTTC	CAGSEDRSEETQYF
.	TRBV2	TRBJ1-2	once	TGTGCCAGCAGTGAAGCTTGGACAGAAAGCTTC	CASSEAWTESF
.	TRBV7-9	TRBJ2-2	.	TGTGCCAGCAGCTTATCCTCCGGGGTCGACACCGGGGAGCTGTTTTTT	CASSLSSGVDTGELFF
TRBD2	TRBV6-1	TRBJ2-3	.	TGTGCCAGCAGTGAACTAGCGGGGGGGCAGACAGATACGCAGTATTTT	CASSELAGGQTDTQYF
TRBD1	TRBV15	TRBJ1-4	.	TGTGCCACCAGCAGAGAGACAGGGACGGATGAAAAACTGTTTTTT	CATSRETGTDEKLFF
TRBD2	TRBV2	TRBJ2-1	.	TGTGCCAGCACACGGGGGGGGACCTACAATGAGCAGTTCTTC	CASTRGGTYNEQFF
.	TRBV10-1	TRBJ2-7	once	TGCGCCAGCAGTGACGGGGTCGAGCAGTACTTC	CASSDGVEQYF
.	TRBV19	TRBJ2-1	.	TGTGCCAGTAGTATAGTTCTAAGTTTCAATGAGCAGTTCTTC	CASSIVLSFNEQFF
.	TRBV21-1	TRBJ2-7	.	TGTGCCAGCAAGAATGCGGACAGGGGAATTTGCCACGAGCAGTACTTC	CASKNADRGICHEQYF
TRBD1	TRBV24-1	TRBJ1-1	.	TGTGCCACCAGTGATACAGCTCGCCAGGGGGACACTGAAGCTTTCTTT	CATSDTARQGDTEAFF
.	TRBV28	TRBJ1-6	.	TGTGCCAGCAGTTCAGGGGAGGGATCACCCCTCCACTTT	CASSSGEGSPLHF
TRBD2	TRBV19	TRBJ2-7	few	TGTGCCAGTAGTAAGGGACTAGCGGGGGAAATCTACGAGCAGTACTTC	CASSKGLAGEIYEQYF
TRBD1	TRBV23-1	TRBJ1-1	.	TGCGCCAGCAGTGCTTACCGGCAGGGGGAAGACACTGAAGCTTTCTTT	CASSAYRQGEDTEAFF
.	TRBV27	TRBJ1-1	.	TGTGCCAGCAGGATGACGGGGAACACTGAAGCTTTCTTT	CASRMTGNTEAFF
TRBD2	TRBV19	TRBJ2-7	.	TGTGCCAGTAGTATCGAAGCGGGGGGCAACTACGAGCAGTACTTC	CASSIEAGGNYEQYF
.	TRBV11-3	TRBJ2-1	.	TGTGCCAGCAGCTCGGGGGGCCTTGGGGAGGAGCAGTTCTTC	CASSSGGLGEEQFF
.	TRBV7-2	TRBJ2-5	few	TGTGCCAGCAGCTTACGGGTTCAAGAGACCCAGTACTTC	CASSLRVQETQYF
TRBD2	TRBV2	TRBJ2-5	.	TGTGCCAGCGTCGGGGGGGACGGAGAGACCCAGTACTTC	CASVGGDGETQYF
.	TRBV25-1	TRBJ1-2	.	TGTGCCAGCAGTCGCGCCGGAGGGCACCAGTCTAACTATGGCTACACCTTC	CASSRAGGHQSNYGYTF
TRBD1	TRBV6-1	TRBJ2-7	.	TGTGCCAGCAGTGAAGAGGTGGGACAGGGACGCGAGCAGTACTTC	CASSEEVGQGREQYF